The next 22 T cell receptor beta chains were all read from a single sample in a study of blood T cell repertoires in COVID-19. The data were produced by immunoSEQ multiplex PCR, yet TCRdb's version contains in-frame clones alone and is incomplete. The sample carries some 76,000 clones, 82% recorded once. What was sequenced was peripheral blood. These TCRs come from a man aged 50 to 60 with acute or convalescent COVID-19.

The CDR3 loop reads CASSRGGGGHNEQFF. For the CDR3, the DNA is TGTGCCAGCAGCCGTGGCGGGGGAGGGCACAATGAGCAGTTCTTC. The V and J genes are TRBV9 and TRBJ2-1; 7 nucleotides agree with TRBD2. The CDR3 covers 15 residues. J gave up 5 bases and V 4 bases, and 9 bases lay outside the gene matches. Germline values: CDR1 SGDLS, CDR2 YYNGEE.

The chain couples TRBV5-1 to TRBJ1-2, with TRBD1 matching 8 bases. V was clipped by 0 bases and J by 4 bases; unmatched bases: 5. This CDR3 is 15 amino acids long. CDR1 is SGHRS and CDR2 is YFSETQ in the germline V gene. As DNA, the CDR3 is TGCGCCAGCAGCTTGGAAGGACAGGGCCCCTATGGCTACACCTTC. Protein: CASSLEGQGPYGYTF.

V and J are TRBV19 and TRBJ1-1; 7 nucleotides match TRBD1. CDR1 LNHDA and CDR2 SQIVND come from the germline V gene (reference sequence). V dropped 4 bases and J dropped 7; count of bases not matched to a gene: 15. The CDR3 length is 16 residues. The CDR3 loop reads CASSTPLITGTVEAFF. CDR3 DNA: TGTGCCAGTAGTACGCCACTAATAACCGGGACAGTTGAAGCTTTCTTT.

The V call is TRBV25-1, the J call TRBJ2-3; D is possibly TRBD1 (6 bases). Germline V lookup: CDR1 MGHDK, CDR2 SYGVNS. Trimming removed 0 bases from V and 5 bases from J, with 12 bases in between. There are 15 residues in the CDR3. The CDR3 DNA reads TGTGCCAGCAGTGAATATAACAGGGAAGGAGATACGCAGTATTTT. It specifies CASSEYNREGDTQYF.

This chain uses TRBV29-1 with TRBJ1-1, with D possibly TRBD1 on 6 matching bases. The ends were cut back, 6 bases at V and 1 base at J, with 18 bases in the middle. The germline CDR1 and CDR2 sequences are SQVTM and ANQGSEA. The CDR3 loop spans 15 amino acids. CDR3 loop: CSVGGRADRNTEAFF. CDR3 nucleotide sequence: TGCAGCGTCGGCGGCCGGGCGGACAGGAACACTGAAGCTTTCTTT.

CDR3: CASSQDVGGAEDYGYTF. CDR3 DNA: TGCGCCAGCAGCCAAGATGTCGGAGGGGCAGAGGACTATGGCTACACCTTC. The rearrangement uses TRBV4-3 and TRBJ1-2; D is perhaps TRBD1 (5 bases). Trimming left V 0 bases short and J 3 bases short, with 17 bases between. Germline loops: CDR1 LGHNA, CDR2 YSLEER. The CDR3 has 17 residues.

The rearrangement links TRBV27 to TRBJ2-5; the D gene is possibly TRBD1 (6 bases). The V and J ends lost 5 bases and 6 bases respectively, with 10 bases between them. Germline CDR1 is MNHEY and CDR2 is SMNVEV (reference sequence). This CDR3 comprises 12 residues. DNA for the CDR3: TGTGCCAGCAGTCACCAGGGGCAGACCCAGTACTTC. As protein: CASSHQGQTQYF.

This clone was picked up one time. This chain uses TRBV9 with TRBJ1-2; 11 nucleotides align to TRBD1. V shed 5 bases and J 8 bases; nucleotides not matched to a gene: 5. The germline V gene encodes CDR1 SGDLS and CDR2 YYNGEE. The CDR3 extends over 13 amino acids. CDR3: CASRGTGGLGYTF. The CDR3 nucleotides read TGTGCCAGCAGGGGGACAGGGGGTTTGGGCTACACCTTC.

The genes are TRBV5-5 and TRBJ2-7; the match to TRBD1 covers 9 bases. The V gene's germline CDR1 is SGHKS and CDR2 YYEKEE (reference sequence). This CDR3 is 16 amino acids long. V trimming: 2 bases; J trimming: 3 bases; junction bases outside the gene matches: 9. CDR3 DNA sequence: TGTGCCAGCAGCTTATTAGGGACAGGGAATATCTACGAGCAGTACTTC. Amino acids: CASSLLGTGNIYEQYF.

The CDR3 DNA follows: TGTGCCTGCTCGGGGGGTTCACCCCTCCACTTT. Its translation: CACSGGSPLHF. The chain links TRBV30 to TRBJ1-6, with D maybe TRBD1 (5 bases). V lost 6 bases and J lost 9, with 9 bases in between. The CDR3 has 11 amino acids. Germline lookup yields CDR1 GTSNPN and CDR2 SVGIG (reference sequence).

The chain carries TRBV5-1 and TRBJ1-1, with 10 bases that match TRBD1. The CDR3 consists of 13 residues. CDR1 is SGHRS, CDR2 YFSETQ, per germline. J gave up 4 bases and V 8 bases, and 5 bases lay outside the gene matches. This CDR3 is CASLRTGGTEAFF. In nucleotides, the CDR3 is TGCGCCAGTCTCCGGACAGGGGGCACTGAAGCTTTCTTT. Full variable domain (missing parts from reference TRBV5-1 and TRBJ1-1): KAGVTQTPRYLIKTRGQQVTLSCSPISGHRSVSWYQQTPGQGLQFLFEYFSETQRNKGNFPGRFSGRQFSNSRSEMNVSTLELGDSALYLCASLRTGGTEAFFGQGTRLTVV.

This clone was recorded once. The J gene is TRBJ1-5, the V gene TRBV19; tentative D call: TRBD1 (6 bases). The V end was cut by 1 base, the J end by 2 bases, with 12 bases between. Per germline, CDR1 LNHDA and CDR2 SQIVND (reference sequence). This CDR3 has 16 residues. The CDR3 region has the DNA TGTGCCAGTAGTATAGCGCAGGGGCATGGCAATCAGCCCCAGCATTTT. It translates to CASSIAQGHGNQPQHF.

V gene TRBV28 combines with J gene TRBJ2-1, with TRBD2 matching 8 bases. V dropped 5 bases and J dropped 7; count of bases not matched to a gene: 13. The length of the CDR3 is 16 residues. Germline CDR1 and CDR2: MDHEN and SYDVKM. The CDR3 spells CASSIPGLGTRNEQFF. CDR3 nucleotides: TGTGCCAGCAGTATTCCGGGACTAGGAACACGGAATGAGCAGTTCTTC. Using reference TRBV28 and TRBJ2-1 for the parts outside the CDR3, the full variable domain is DVKVTQSSRYLVKRTGEKVFLECVQDMDHENMFWYRQDPGLGLRLIYFSYDVKMKEKGDIPEGYSVSREKKERFSLILESASTNQTSMYLCASSIPGLGTRNEQFFGPGTRLTVL.

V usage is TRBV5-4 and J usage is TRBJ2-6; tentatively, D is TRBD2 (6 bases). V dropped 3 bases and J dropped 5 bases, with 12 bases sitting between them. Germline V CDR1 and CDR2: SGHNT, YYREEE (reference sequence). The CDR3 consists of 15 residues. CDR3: CASSSGGVWANVLTF. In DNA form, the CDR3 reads TGTGCCAGCAGCTCGGGCGGGGTCTGGGCCAACGTCCTGACTTTC.

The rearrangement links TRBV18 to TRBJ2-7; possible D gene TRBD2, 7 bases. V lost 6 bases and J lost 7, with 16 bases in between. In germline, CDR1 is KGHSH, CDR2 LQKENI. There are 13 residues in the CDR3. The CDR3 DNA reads TGTGCCAGCTCGACCCGGGGGGCGGGGGAGCAGTACTTC. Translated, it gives CASSTRGAGEQYF. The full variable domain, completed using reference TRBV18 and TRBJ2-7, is NAGVMQNPRHLVRRRGQEARLRCSPMKGHSHVYWYRQLPEEGLKFMVYLQKENIIDESGMPKERFSAEFPKEGPSILRIQQVVRGDSAAYFCASSTRGAGEQYFGPGTRLTVT.

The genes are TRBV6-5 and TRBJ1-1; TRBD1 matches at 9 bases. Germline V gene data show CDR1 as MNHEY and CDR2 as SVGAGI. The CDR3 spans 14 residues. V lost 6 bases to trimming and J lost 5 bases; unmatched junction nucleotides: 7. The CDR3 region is CASSRNRGHTEAFF. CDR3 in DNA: TGTGCCAGCAGCCGTAACAGGGGGCATACTGAAGCTTTCTTT.

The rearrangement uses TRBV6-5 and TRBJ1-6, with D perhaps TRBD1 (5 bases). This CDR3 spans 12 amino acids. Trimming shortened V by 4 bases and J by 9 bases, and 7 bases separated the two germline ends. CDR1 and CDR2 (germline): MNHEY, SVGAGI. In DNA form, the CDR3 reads TGTGCCAGCAGTTCCAGGGTTTCACCCCTCCACTTT. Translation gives CASSSRVSPLHF.

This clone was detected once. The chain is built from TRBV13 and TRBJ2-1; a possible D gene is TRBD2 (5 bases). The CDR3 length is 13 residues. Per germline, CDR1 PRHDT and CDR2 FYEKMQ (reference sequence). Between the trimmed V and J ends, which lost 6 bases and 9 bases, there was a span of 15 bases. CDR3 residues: CASRGSDTSEQFF. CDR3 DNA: TGTGCCAGCAGAGGATCCGACACTAGTGAGCAGTTCTTC. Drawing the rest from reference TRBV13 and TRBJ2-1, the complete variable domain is AAGVIQSPRHLIKEKRETATLKCYPIPRHDTVYWYQQGPGQDPQFLISFYEKMQSDKGSIPDRFSAQQFSDYHSELNMSSLELGDSALYFCASRGSDTSEQFFGPGTRLTVL.

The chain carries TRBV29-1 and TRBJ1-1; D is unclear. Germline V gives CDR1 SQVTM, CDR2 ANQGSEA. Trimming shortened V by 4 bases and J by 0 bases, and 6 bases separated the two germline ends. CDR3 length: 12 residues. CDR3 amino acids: CSVGLMNTEAFF. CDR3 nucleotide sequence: TGCAGCGTTGGGCTCATGAACACTGAAGCTTTCTTT.

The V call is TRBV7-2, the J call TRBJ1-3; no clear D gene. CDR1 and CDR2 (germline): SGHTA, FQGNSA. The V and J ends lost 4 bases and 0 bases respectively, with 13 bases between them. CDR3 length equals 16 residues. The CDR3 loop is CASSSNRFSSGNTIYF. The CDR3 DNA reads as TGTGCCAGCAGCTCCAACCGGTTCTCCTCTGGAAACACCATATATTTT.

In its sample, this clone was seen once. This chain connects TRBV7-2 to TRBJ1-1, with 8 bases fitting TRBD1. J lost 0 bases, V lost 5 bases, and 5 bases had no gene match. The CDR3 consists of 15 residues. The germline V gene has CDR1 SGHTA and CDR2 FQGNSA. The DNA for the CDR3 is TGTGCCAGCAGCCCCCGGGACAGGATGAACACTGAAGCTTTCTTT. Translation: CASSPRDRMNTEAFF.

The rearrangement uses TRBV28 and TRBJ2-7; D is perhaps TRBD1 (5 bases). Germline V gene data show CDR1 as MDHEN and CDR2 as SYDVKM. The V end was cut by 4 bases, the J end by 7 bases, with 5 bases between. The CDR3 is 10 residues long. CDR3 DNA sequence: TGTGCCAGCAGTTCAGGGGAGCAGTACTTC. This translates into CASSSGEQYF.